The 11 T cell receptor beta chains given below trace back to one sample, sequenced in a study of T cell responses to AZD1222 COVID-19 vaccine. Sequencing used immunoSEQ multiplex PCR; TCRdb keeps in-frame clones, though not all of them. The sample includes 95,000 to 150,000 clones, roughly 89% seen only once; the top ten take roughly 8.9%. Specimen: peripheral blood, collected on day 0 of AZD1222 vaccination. The source of these receptors is an adult in good health.

V and J are TRBV2 and TRBJ1-3, with 8 positions matching TRBD1. The CDR3 covers 15 residues. CDR1 SNHLY and CDR2 FYNNEI come from the germline V gene. Losses at the gene ends were 10 bases for V and 0 bases for J; bases not matched to a gene: 8. The CDR3 region has the DNA TGTGCCACCGGACAGGGAAAATCCTCTGGAAACACCATATATTTT. Amino acids: CATGQGKSSGNTIYF.

The V call is TRBV19, the J call TRBJ1-1; D is undetermined. V was clipped by 6 bases and J by 8 bases, with 16 bases between them. This CDR3 region has 13 residues. From germline, CDR1 is LNHDA and CDR2 SQIVND (reference sequence). CDR3: CASREQRASEAFF. The CDR3 DNA follows: TGTGCCAGTAGGGAACAGCGGGCATCCGAAGCTTTCTTT. The whole variable domain, filled in from reference TRBV19 and TRBJ1-1, reads DGGITQSPKYLFRKEGQNVTLSCEQNLNHDAMYWYRQDPGQGLRLIYYSQIVNDFQKGDIAEGYSVSREKKESFPLTVTSAQKNPTAFYLCASREQRASEAFFGQGTRLTVV.

This rearrangement joins TRBV5-1 to TRBJ2-1; 10 nucleotides match TRBD2. Trimming cost V 4 bases and J 10 bases; bases outside gene matches: 8. Germline V lookup: CDR1 SGHRS, CDR2 YFSETQ. This CDR3 spans 14 amino acids. The CDR3: CASSAGILAGEQFF. The CDR3 bases are TGCGCCAGCAGCGCCGGGATACTAGCGGGGGAGCAGTTCTTC.

The chain recombines TRBV4-2 with TRBJ1-2; the match to TRBD1 covers 8 bases. V lost 1 base, J lost 4 bases, and 5 bases stayed unmatched. Per germline, CDR1 LGHNA and CDR2 YNFKEQ. CDR3 size: 15 residues. As DNA, the CDR3 is TGTGCCAGCAGCCAAGGACAGGGGTCTGGCTATGGCTACACCTTC. It codes for CASSQGQGSGYGYTF.

The DNA of the CDR3 is TGTGCCAGCAGGGAGGGGGTCCGAAACACTGAAGCTTTCTTT. Its protein is CASREGVRNTEAFF. The chain couples TRBV6-5 to TRBJ1-1; weak D call: TRBD1 (6 bases). CDR1 MNHEY and CDR2 SVGAGI come from the germline V gene. The germline V and J ends were trimmed by 6 bases and 2 bases, with 13 bases remaining between them. CDR3 length equals 14 residues.

This clone was counted once. The rearrangement uses TRBV10-3 and TRBJ1-2; D is ambiguous. V was cut by 0 bases and J by 6 bases, with 11 bases left in between. The CDR3 has 14 amino acids. Germline V CDR1 and CDR2: ENHRY, SYGVKD. The CDR3 region is CAISESGNSDGYTF. The CDR3 bases are TGTGCCATCAGTGAGTCGGGGAACTCGGATGGCTACACCTTC.

This clone showed up just a few times. The V and J genes are TRBV9 and TRBJ2-2; D may be TRBD2 (6 bases). Germline V gives CDR1 SGDLS, CDR2 YYNGEE. Between the trimmed V and J ends, which lost 4 bases and 5 bases, there was a span of 18 bases. CDR3 size: 16 residues. The CDR3 reads CASSYSAGAGTGELFF. The CDR3 region has the DNA TGTGCCAGCAGCTACTCCGCCGGGGCGGGGACCGGGGAGCTGTTTTTT.

In its sample, this clone was seen once. J is TRBJ1-3 and V is TRBV9; TRBD1 aligns across 7 bases. This CDR3 spans 14 amino acids. The germline CDR1 and CDR2 sequences are SGDLS and YYNGEE. J gave up 4 bases and V 2 bases, and 3 bases lay outside the gene matches. The CDR3 coding sequence is TGTGCCAGCAGCGTCGGGACAGAAGGAAACACCATATATTTT. Translating gives CASSVGTEGNTIYF.

The genes are TRBV4-1 and TRBJ1-5, with unresolved D. Trimming stripped 1 base from V and 2 bases from J, with 6 bases between. Germline V gene data show CDR1 as MGHRA and CDR2 as YSYEKL. This CDR3 region has 14 residues. CDR3 residues: CASSQVEGNQPQHF. The CDR3 coding sequence is TGCGCCAGCAGCCAAGTCGAGGGCAATCAGCCCCAGCATTTT.

The genes are TRBV18 and TRBJ1-5, with 7 bases aligning to TRBD1. The J segment lost 9 bases and the V segment lost 3 bases, leaving 14 bases of the junction unmatched. The CDR3 is 16 residues long. Germline V gene lookup returns CDR1 KGHSH and CDR2 LQKENI. In DNA, the CDR3 is TGTGCCAGCTCACCCGACAGGGCCCAAACTCCGGGGCCCCAGCATTTT. This sequence encodes CASSPDRAQTPGPQHF.

This rearrangement joins TRBV7-3 to TRBJ1-5; TRBD1 aligns across 7 bases. The germline V gene has CDR1 SGHTA and CDR2 FQGTGA. With V trimmed by 5 bases and J by 2 bases, 12 bases remained unmatched. This CDR3 contains 17 residues. In nucleotides, the CDR3 is TGTGCCAGCAGCCCAAGACAGGGCAGGATCGGCAATCAGCCCCAGCATTTT. Residues: CASSPRQGRIGNQPQHF. Supplemented by reference TRBV7-3 and TRBJ1-5, the full variable domain reads GAGVSQTPSNKVTEKGKYVELRCDPISGHTALYWYRQSLGQGPEFLIYFQGTGAADDSGLPNDRFFAVRPEGSVSTLKIQRTERGDSAVYLCASSPRQGRIGNQPQHFGDGTRLSIL.